Listed below are T cell receptor beta chains from one sample, sequenced in a study of regulatory T cells. Some clones are missing from TCRdb's copy, which holds only in-frame ones; the method was immunoSEQ multiplex PCR. The sample includes some 21,000 clones, 90% to 95% of them seen just once. The material sequenced was CD8+ T cells sorted from blood. The source of these receptors is a child under 10 years old with CD3G deficiency. Each CDR3 is given with its conserved first and last residue. Each record gives: CDR3 length, J gene, V gene, D gene, clone size, CDR3 protein, CDR3 DNA. The D gene is left open where the match is weak. Size values are once, few and many counts, or a class for expanded clones, and some rows have none.

15,TRBJ1-5,TRBV6-1,-,once,CASSGNTDAWQPQHF,TGTGCCAGCAGTGGGAATACCGATGCATGGCAGCCCCAGCATTTT
14,TRBJ2-7,TRBV7-9,-,-,CASSPDSKSYEQYF,TGTGCCAGCAGCCCGGACAGTAAGTCTTACGAGCAGTACTTC
12,TRBJ2-2,TRBV6-5,-,-,CASSPGTGELFF,TGTGCCAGCAGTCCCGGGACCGGGGAGCTGTTTTTT
14,TRBJ2-7,TRBV28,TRBD2,-,CASSGLAEVYEQYF,TGTGCCAGCAGTGGTCTAGCGGAAGTCTACGAGCAGTACTTC
12,TRBJ2-7,TRBV6-1,TRBD1,-,CASSGTGREQYF,TGTGCCAGCAGTGGGACAGGCCGAGAGCAGTACTTC
15,TRBJ2-3,TRBV9,-,-,CASSASGGGTDTQYF,TGTGCCAGCAGCGCAAGCGGTGGAGGCACAGATACGCAGTATTTT
13,TRBJ2-7,TRBV19,TRBD2,-,CASASSGSSEQYF,TGTGCCAGTGCGTCTAGCGGGAGTTCGGAGCAGTACTTC
13,TRBJ2-3,TRBV19,-,-,CASSSSGTDTQYF,TGTGCCAGCTCAAGCTCAGGCACAGATACGCAGTATTTT
15,TRBJ2-1,TRBV6-1,-,-,CASSVTTSSYNEQFF,TGTGCCAGCAGTGTGACTACGAGCTCCTACAATGAGCAGTTCTTC
13,TRBJ2-7,TRBV28,TRBD2,-,CASRFGGGYEQYF,TGTGCCAGCAGGTTCGGCGGGGGCTACGAGCAGTACTTC
13,TRBJ2-1,TRBV6-5,-,-,CASSYMRGGEQFF,TGTGCCAGCAGTTATATGAGGGGTGGGGAGCAGTTCTTC
15,TRBJ2-1,TRBV5-1,-,-,CASSLGGVPSDEQFF,TGCGCCAGCAGCTTGGGCGGAGTCCCCTCCGATGAGCAGTTCTTC
15,TRBJ2-2,TRBV7-8,-,-,CASSVNRVLGGELFF,TGTGCCAGCAGCGTGAACCGGGTCTTGGGTGGGGAGCTGTTTTTT
11,TRBJ2-1,TRBV10-3,-,-,CATSSGDEQFF,TGTGCCACTTCTTCCGGAGATGAGCAGTTCTTC